This T cell receptor beta chain was captured by sequencing in a study of T cell responses to AZD1222 COVID-19 vaccine. General study findings and limits: Unmutated regions of variants are reportedly targeted by nearly half of spike-specific TCRs. No repertoire was sampled before or during the peak T cell response, only after it.

TCRdb's table, derived via immunoSEQ multiplex PCR, lists solely in-frame clones and lacks some. The repertoire includes 95,000 to 150,000 clones, about 85% of them detected once, and approximately 2.5% sits in the top ten. The V and J ends lost 2 bases and 3 bases respectively, with 7 bases between them. Germline V CDR1 and CDR2: LNHDA, SQIVND (reference sequence). The CDR3 has 13 residues. A remark on this clone: Its cognate antigen is unknown.

This sequence was found in an adult who received the AZD1222 COVID-19 vaccine. The material sequenced was peripheral blood, taken 28 days after the second AZD1222 dose. The rearrangement links TRBV19 to TRBJ1-2; D uncertain. The DNA for the CDR3 is TGTGCCAGTAGTATATATGGAGACTATGGCTACACCTTC. Its translation is CASSIYGDYGYTF.